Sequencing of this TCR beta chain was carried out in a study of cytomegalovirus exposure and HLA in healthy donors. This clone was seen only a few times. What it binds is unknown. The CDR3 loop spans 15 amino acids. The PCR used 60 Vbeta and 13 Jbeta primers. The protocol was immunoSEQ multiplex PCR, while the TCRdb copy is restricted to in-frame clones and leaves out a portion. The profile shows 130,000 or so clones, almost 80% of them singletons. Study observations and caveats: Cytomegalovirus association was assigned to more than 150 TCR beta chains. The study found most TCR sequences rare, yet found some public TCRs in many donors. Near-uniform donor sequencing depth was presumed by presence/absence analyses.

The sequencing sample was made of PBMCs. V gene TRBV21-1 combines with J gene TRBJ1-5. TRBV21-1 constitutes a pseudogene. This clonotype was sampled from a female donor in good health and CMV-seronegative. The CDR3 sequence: CASSKGAAPNQPQHF. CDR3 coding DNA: TGTGCCAGCAGCAAAGGCGCGGCACCCAATCAGCCCCAGCATTTT.